This entry lists 18 T cell receptor beta chains sequenced from one sample in a study of CD8+CD57+ T cells in acquired aplastic anemia. For CDR3 and TCR beta VDJ profiling, genomic DNA was the template used. Each CDR3 protein gets one entry after TCRdb re-called the reads with MiXCR. The repertoire holds 400,000 to 450,000 distinct CDR3 sequences, with 55% to 75% as singletons. Specimen: sorted CD4+, CD8+, or CD8+CD57+ T cells (not recorded which) from PBMCs. The receptors here all came from a human donor in good health, serving as a control.

The rearrangement links TRBV7-9 to TRBJ1-2; D not resolved. This CDR3 is built from 13 residues. Germline V CDR1 and CDR2: SEHNR, FQNEAQ (reference sequence). Trimming stripped 5 bases from V and 7 bases from J, with 14 bases between. CDR3 amino acids: CASSPWYTCGYTF. DNA of the CDR3: TGTGCCAGCAGCCCATGGTACACCTGTGGCTACACCTTC.

Remarks on this clonotype: The conserved closing phenylalanine or tryptophan is absent in this CDR3, likely reflecting a read error. It is unclear where the CDR3 begins or ends on the DNA, so no DNA is shown, and the CDR3 is as TCRdb lists it. The chain joins TRBV7-8 to TRBJ2-7. The CDR3 totals 12 residues, both ends included. Per the germline V gene, CDR1 is SGHVS and CDR2 is FQNEAQ. The CDR3 spells CASTLQNDEEYY.

The rearrangement joins TRBV20-1 to TRBJ1-5; a weak D match, TRBD1 (6 bases). This CDR3 is built from 16 residues. Germline-derived CDR1 and CDR2 are DFQATT and SNEGSKA (reference sequence). The ends were cut back, 6 bases at V and 2 bases at J, with 20 bases in the middle. CDR3 amino acids: CSAPAGGGDGNQPQHF. The CDR3 region has the DNA TGCAGTGCGCCAGCGGGGGGCGGAGATGGCAATCAGCCCCAGCATTTT.

This clonotype was seen ten or more times. The chain couples TRBV6-1 to TRBJ1-6; weak D call: TRBD1 (5 bases). Per the germline V gene, CDR1 is MNHNS and CDR2 is SASEGT. The ends were cut back, 6 bases at V and 0 bases at J, with 9 bases in the middle. This CDR3 has 15 amino acids. This chain's CDR3 is CASRDTNSYNSPLHF. DNA of the CDR3: TGTGCCAGCAGGGACACCAACTCCTATAATTCACCCCTCCACTTT.

This clonotype was seen repeatedly, ten times or more. The rearrangement links TRBV7-2 to TRBJ2-7, with D possibly being TRBD2 (5 bases). V lost 1 base and J lost 6, with 19 bases in between. The CDR3 consists of 16 residues. Per the germline V gene, CDR1 is SGHTA and CDR2 is FQGNSA. The CDR3 DNA reads TGTGCCAGCAGCTTAGTTGGCCGCCCGGGGTTGGCCGAGCAGTACTTC. As protein: CASSLVGRPGLAEQYF.

This clonotype has only a few counts. V is TRBV5-8 and J is TRBJ1-2; perhaps TRBD1 as D (6 bases). Germline V gene lookup returns CDR1 SGHTS and CDR2 YDEGEE. V lost 4 bases to trimming and J lost 3 bases, with 16 bases between them. The CDR3 extends over 15 amino acids. The CDR3 is CASSAAAGVDYGYTF. The CDR3 DNA reads as TGTGCCAGCAGCGCCGCGGCAGGGGTTGACTATGGCTACACCTTC.

The chain recombines TRBV7-2 with TRBJ1-1; TRBD1 agrees at 7 bases. The trim removed 5 bases at V and 6 bases at J, leaving 6 bases unmatched. Germline V gene lookup returns CDR1 SGHTA and CDR2 FQGNSA. CDR3 size: 13 residues. CDR3 amino acids: CASSPDRVAEAFF. The CDR3 DNA follows: TGTGCCAGCAGCCCCGACAGGGTCGCTGAAGCTTTCTTT. The whole variable domain, remainder taken from reference TRBV7-2 and TRBJ1-1, is GAGVSQSPSNKVTEKGKDVELRCDPISGHTALYWYRQSLGQGLEFLIYFQGNSAPDKSGLPSDRFSAERTGGSVSTLTIQRTQQEDSAVYLCASSPDRVAEAFFGQGTRLTVV.

Comment on this clonotype: One end of the junction does not line up with germline, which may come from a read error. The J gene is TRBJ2-3, the V gene TRBV9; D gene ambiguous. This CDR3 has 16 residues. The V gene's germline CDR1 is SGDLS and CDR2 YYNGEE. The CDR3 sequence is CASSPVARHTEDSQYF. CDR3 DNA: TGTGCCAGCAGCCCCGTTGCGCGTCACACTGAAGATTCGCAGTATTTT.

This clonotype was seen only a few times. The chain carries TRBV28 and TRBJ1-5, with D perhaps matching TRBD1 (6 bases). The V end lost 5 bases, the J end lost 7 bases, and 18 bases lay between the germline ends. The CDR3 covers 15 residues. The germline gives CDR1 MDHEN, CDR2 SYDVKM. The CDR3 loop reads CASSRTEAGRQPQHF. CDR3 DNA: TGTGCCAGCAGTAGGACAGAGGCTGGGAGACAGCCCCAGCATTTT.

This clonotype was seen more than once but under ten times. The genes are TRBV12-3 or TRBV12-4 and TRBJ1-2; tentatively, D is TRBD2 (6 bases). The DNA end is a closer match to TRBJ2-1, so the J assignment may be wrong. There are 13 residues in the CDR3. The CDR3 DNA reads TGTGCCAGCAGTTTTTCGGGGGACAATGAGCAGTTCTTC. Amino acid sequence: CASSFSGDNEQFF.

Details on this clonotype: One end of the junction is discordant with germline, which a read error may explain. The rearrangement links TRBV20-1 to TRBJ1-4; D not certain. Germline V gene sequence: CDR1 DFQATT, CDR2 SNEGSKA (reference sequence). The CDR3 has 14 amino acids. The CDR3, as DNA: TGCAGTGCTAGACGGGTGAACACTAAAGAAAAACTGTTTTTT. It codes for CSARRVNTKEKLFF.

The chain links TRBV7-6 to TRBJ1-3; D is uncertain. The germline gives CDR1 SGHVS, CDR2 FNYEAQ. Deletions cut 5 bases from V and 15 bases from J, with 26 bases between. The CDR3 consists of 15 residues. CDR3 in DNA: TGTGCCAGCAGCCCCACCGTAGCCAGCCAAAAGACCCAATATTTT. Translated, it gives CASSPTVASQKTQYF. Using reference TRBV7-6 and TRBJ1-3 for the parts outside the CDR3, the full variable domain is GAGVSQSPRYKVTKRGQDVALRCDPISGHVSLYWYRQALGQGPEFLTYFNYEAQQDKSGLPNDRFSAERPEGSISTLTIQRTEQRDSAMYRCASSPTVASQKTQYFGEGSWLTVV.

This chain uses TRBV10-3 with TRBJ2-7; the D is unclear. Germline values: CDR1 ENHRY, CDR2 SYGVKD. Trimming removed 4 bases from V and 0 bases from J, with 7 bases in between. The CDR3 covers 13 residues. As DNA, the CDR3 is TGTGCCATCAGTGGACCAAGCTCCTACGAGCAGTACTTC. It codes for CAISGPSSYEQYF.

The chain links TRBV10-3 to TRBJ1-1; 9 nucleotides agree with TRBD1. Germline trimming cut 10 bases from V and 3 bases from J; bases unmatched to any gene: 12. Germline V gene lookup returns CDR1 ENHRY and CDR2 SYGVKD. CDR3 length: 15 residues. In DNA form, the CDR3 reads TGTGCCACCTGCCCCGGACAGGGGCCGTACACTGAAGCTTTCTTT. It codes for CATCPGQGPYTEAFF.

Only one count was recorded for this clonotype. This chain uses TRBV19 with TRBJ2-7, with 10 bases matching TRBD1. This CDR3 contains 15 residues. Germline V gives CDR1 LNHDA, CDR2 SQIVND (reference sequence). The V segment lost 4 bases and the J segment 5 bases; nucleotides outside the gene matches: 8. The CDR3 nucleotides read TGTGCCAGTAGTACCTCGGGACAGGGGTTTGACGAGCAGTACTTC. Translating it yields CASSTSGQGFDEQYF.

CDR3 coding DNA: TGTGCCAGCAGCTTAGTGGTTGATATCCGGGATGAGCAGTTCTTC. Protein product: CASSLVVDIRDEQFF. The chain recombines TRBV7-2 with TRBJ2-1; D is unresolved. Germline CDR1 SGHTA, CDR2 FQGNSA. CDR3 length: 15 amino acids. V was cut by 1 base and J by 8 bases, with 15 bases left in between.

V and J are TRBV5-1 and TRBJ1-2, with 8 bases that match TRBD1. Germline values: CDR1 SGHRS, CDR2 YFSETQ. J lost 6 bases, V lost 0 bases, and 4 bases had no gene match. The CDR3 spans 14 residues. CDR3 amino acids: CASSLAPGGDGYTF. CDR3 nucleotides: TGCGCCAGCAGCTTGGCCCCAGGGGGCGATGGCTACACCTTC.

This clonotype was counted many times. The rearrangement links TRBV11-2 to TRBJ2-5; D not certain. V was trimmed by 2 bases and J by 2 bases, leaving 9 bases between them. Per germline, CDR1 SGHAT and CDR2 FQNNGV. The CDR3 runs 14 residues. The DNA of the CDR3 is TGTGCCAGCAGCTTAAGTCCGGAACAAGAGACCCAGTACTTC. Translation gives CASSLSPEQETQYF.